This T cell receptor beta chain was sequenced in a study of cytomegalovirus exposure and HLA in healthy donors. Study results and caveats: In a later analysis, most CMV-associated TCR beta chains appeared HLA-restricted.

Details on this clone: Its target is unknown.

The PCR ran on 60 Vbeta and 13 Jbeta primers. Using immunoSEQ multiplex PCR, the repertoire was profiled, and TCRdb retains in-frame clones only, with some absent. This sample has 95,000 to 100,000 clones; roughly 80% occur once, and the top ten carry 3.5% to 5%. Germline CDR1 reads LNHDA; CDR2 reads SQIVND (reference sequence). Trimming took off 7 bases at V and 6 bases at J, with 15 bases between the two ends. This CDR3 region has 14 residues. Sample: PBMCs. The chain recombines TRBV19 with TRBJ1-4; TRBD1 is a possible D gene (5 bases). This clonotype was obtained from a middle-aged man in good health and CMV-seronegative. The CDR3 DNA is TGTGCCAGTATAAACCGGGGGAGCCATGAAAAACTGTTTTTT. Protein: CASINRGSHEKLFF.